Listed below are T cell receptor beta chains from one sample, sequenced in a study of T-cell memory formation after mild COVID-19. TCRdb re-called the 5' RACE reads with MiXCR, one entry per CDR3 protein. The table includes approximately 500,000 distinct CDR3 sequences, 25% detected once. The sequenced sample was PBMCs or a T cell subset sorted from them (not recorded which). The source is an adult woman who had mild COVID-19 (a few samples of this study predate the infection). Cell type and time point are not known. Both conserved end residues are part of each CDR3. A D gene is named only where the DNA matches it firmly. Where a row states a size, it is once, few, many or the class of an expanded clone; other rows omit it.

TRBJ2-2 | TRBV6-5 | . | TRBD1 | TGTGCCAGCTATTCGGCAGGGGGCCTCGGATGGAGCACCGGGGAGCTGTTTTTT | CASYSAGGLGWSTGELFF
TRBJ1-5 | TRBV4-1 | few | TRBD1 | TGCGCCAGCAGCCAAGAGACAGGGAATCAGCCCCAGCATTTT | CASSQETGNQPQHF
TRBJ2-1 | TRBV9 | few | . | TGTGCCAGCAGCGCCGGAACCGGTGAGCAGTTCTTC | CASSAGTGEQFF
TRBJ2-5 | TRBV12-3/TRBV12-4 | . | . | TGTGCCAGCAGTTCGTTATCAGGGGGGGAAGAGACCCAGTACTTC | CASSSLSGGEETQYF
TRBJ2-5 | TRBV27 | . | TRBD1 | TGTGCCAGCCGGGACAGGGTGCGGGAGACCCAGTACTTC | CASRDRVRETQYF
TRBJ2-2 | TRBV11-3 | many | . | TGTGCCAGCAGCTACACCGGGGAGCTGTTTTTT | CASSYTGELFF
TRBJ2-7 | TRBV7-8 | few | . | TGTGCCAGCAGCTTAGGGGCTAGCGTCTCCTACGAGCAGTACTTC | CASSLGASVSYEQYF
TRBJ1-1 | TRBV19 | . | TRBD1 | TGTGCCAGTACCCCGTTCCGGACAGGGAGTTTAATGAACACTGAAGCTTTCTTT | CASTPFRTGSLMNTEAFF
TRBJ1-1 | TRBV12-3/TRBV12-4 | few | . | TGTGCCAGCAGCACGCTAGGGGGGTTAACTGAAGCTTTCTTT | CASSTLGGLTEAFF
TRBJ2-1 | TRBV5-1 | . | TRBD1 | TGCGCCAGCGGTACAGGGGCCCTTCGCAATGAGCAGTTCTTC | CASGTGALRNEQFF
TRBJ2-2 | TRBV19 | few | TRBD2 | TGTGCCAGTATTGCTAGCGGGCCCGGGGAGCTGTTTTTT | CASIASGPGELFF
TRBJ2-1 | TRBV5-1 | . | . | TGCGCCAGCAGCTTGGGCGGCTCCCCGGCCTACAATGAGCAGTTCTTC | CASSLGGSPAYNEQFF
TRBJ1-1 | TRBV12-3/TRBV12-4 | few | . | TGTGCCAGCATGGAGGGATTGAACACTGAAGCTTTCTTT | CASMEGLNTEAFF
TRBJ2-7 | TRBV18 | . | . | TGTGCCAGCTCACCGATCGGGGACACCTACGAGCAGTACTTC | CASSPIGDTYEQYF
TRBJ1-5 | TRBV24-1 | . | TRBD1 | TGTGCCACCAGTGATTTGGAGGACAGGGGGCGCAATCAGCCCCAGCATTTT | CATSDLEDRGRNQPQHF
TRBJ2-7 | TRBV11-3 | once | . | TGTGCCAGCAGCTTAGCCGGGGTTGCCTCCTACGAGCAGTACTTC | CASSLAGVASYEQYF
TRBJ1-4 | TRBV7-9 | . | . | TGTGCCAGCAGTTATCGTAAAGGGCCAGTTGAAAAACTGTTTTTT | CASSYRKGPVEKLFF
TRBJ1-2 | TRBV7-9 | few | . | TGTGCCAGCAGCTTAGGGGACATAAACTATGGCTACACCTTC | CASSLGDINYGYTF
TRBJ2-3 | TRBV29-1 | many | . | TGCAGCGTTAAAAGGGGAACAGATACGCAGTATTTT | CSVKRGTDTQYF
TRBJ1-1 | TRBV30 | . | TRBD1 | TGTGCCTGGAGACCAAACAGGGGACGGACTGAAGCTTTCTTT | CAWRPNRGRTEAFF
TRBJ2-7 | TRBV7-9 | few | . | TGTGCCAGCAGCCCCAGCGGCCGAGACTACGAGCAGTACTTC | CASSPSGRDYEQYF
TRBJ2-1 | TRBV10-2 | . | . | TGCGCCAGCACCACAGGACGATTCAATGAGCAGTTCTTC | CASTTGRFNEQFF
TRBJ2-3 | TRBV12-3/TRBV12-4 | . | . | TGTGCCAGCCTGATCGGCCTCACAGATACGCAGTATTTT | CASLIGLTDTQYF
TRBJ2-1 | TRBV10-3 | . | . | TGTGCCATCAGTACAGGGAGCTCCTACAATGAGCAGTTCTTC | CAISTGSSYNEQFF
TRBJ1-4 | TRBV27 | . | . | TGTGCCAGCAGCCTGGGGGATTCCCGTGAAAAACTGTTTTTT | CASSLGDSREKLFF
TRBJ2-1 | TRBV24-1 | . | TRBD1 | TGTGCCACCAGTGACCCGGGACAGGGGTGGAATGAGCAGTTCTTC | CATSDPGQGWNEQFF
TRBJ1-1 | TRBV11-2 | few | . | TGTGCCAGCAGCCGATTGGAGACTCAAGCTTTCTTT | CASSRLETQAFF
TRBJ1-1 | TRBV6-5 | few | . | TGTGCCAGCAGTTACGACTTAATTGAAGCTTTCTTT | CASSYDLIEAFF
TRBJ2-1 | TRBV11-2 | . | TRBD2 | TGTGCCAGCAGCTTTCGGTGGACTAGCGGGAACAATGAGCAGTTCTTC | CASSFRWTSGNNEQFF
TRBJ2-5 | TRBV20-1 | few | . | TGCAGTGGGACTGCCCAAGAGACCCAGTACTTC | CSGTAQETQYF
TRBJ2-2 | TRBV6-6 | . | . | TGTGCCAGCAGTTACTCGGTCTTCAGGGCGGGTGGTACCGGGGAGCTGTTTTTT | CASSYSVFRAGGTGELFF
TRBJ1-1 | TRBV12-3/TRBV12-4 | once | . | TGTGCCAGCAGCGGGCCGGTGGCAGCTTTCTTT | CASSGPVAAFF
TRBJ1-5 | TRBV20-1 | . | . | TGCAGTGCTAGAAAGGGAGCGAGCAATCAGCCCCAGCATTTT | CSARKGASNQPQHF
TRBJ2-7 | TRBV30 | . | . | TGTGCCTGGAAACAGGGACCCCATTATGGGCAGTACTTC | CAWKQGPHYGQYF
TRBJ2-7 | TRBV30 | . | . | TGTGCCTGGAGTGGTGCAGGGTCCTACGAGCAGTACTTC | CAWSGAGSYEQYF
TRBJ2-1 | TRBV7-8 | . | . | TGTGCCACCCGTGGCCCTACCACCGATGAGCAGTTCTTC | CATRGPTTDEQFF
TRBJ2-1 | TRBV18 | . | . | TGTGCCAGCTCACCGCCAGGGTCAGGCCTACTCTTC | CASSPPGSGLLF
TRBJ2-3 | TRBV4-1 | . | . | TGCGCCAGCAGCCAAGAAGGGAGATCGAAAGATACGCAGTATTTT | CASSQEGRSKDTQYF
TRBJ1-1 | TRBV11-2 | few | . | TGTGCCAGCAGCCTCCTTACAGGGTCACGGACTGAAGCTTTCTTT | CASSLLTGSRTEAFF
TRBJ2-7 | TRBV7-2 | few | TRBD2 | TGTGCCAGCAGCTTATATGCGGGACTAGCGACCTACGAGCAGTACTTC | CASSLYAGLATYEQYF
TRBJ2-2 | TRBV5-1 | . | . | TGCGCCATCAGCTTGGCGCAGGGAGTAGCCGGGGAGCTGTTTTTT | CAISLAQGVAGELFF
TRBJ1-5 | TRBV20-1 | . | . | TGCAGTGCTAGAGTTTGGGCCACGTATAGCAATCAGCCCCAGCATTTT | CSARVWATYSNQPQHF
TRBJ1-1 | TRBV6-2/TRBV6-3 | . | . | TGTGCCAGCAGTTATGCATACACTGAAGCTTTCTTT | CASSYAYTEAFF
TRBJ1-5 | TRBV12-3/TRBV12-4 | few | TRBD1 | TGTGCCAGCAGTACGAGGACAGGATATCAGCCCCAGCATTTT | CASSTRTGYQPQHF
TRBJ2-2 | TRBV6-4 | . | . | TGTGCCAGCAGACCAACGCCGGGCACCGGGGAGCTGTTTTTT | CASRPTPGTGELFF
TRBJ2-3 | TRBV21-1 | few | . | TGTGCCAGCAGCCTCATAGCGGGGGGCAGCCCAGATACGCAGTATTTT | CASSLIAGGSPDTQYF
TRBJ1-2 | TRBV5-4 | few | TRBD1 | TGTGCCAGCAGTGACGGACAGGCTGCTAACTATGGCTACACCTTC | CASSDGQAANYGYTF
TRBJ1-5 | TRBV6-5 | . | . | TGTGCCAGCAGTTACGGCCTGGGTGGCAATCAGCCCCAGCATTTT | CASSYGLGGNQPQHF
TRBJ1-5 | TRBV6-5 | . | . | TGTGCCAGCAGTTATGACCAAACGGGTCAGCCCCAGCATTTT | CASSYDQTGQPQHF
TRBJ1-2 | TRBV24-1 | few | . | TGTGCCACCAGTGATTCCCTCCAGGTCTACGGCTACACCTTC | CATSDSLQVYGYTF
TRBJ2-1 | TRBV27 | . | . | TGTGCCAGCAGTCGTCAGGTAGGGAGCTCCTACAATGAGCAGTTCTTC | CASSRQVGSSYNEQFF
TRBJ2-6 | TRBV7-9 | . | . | TGTGCCACACCACTGCGGGGTAGTACTGGGGCCAACGTCCTGACTTTC | CATPLRGSTGANVLTF
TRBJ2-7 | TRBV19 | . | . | TGTGCCAGTGAGAACAGGGAAGGGCCCTACGAGCAGTACTTC | CASENREGPYEQYF
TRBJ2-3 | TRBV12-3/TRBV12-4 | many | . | TGTGCCAGCAGTTTCCGCGGCACAGATACGCAGTATTTT | CASSFRGTDTQYF
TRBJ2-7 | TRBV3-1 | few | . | TGTGCCAGCAGCCAAGACCCCGGCAGCCTCTTTAAGACCCTGACCTACGAGCAGTACTTC | CASSQDPGSLFKTLTYEQYF
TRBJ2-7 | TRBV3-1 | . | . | TGTGCCAGCAGCCAGCTACCCGAATCCTACGAGCAGTACTTC | CASSQLPESYEQYF